This is a list of T cell receptor beta chains from one sample in a study of shared clonotypes between healthy human individuals. This table comes from immunoSEQ multiplex PCR, and its TCRdb copy is limited to in-frame clones, with some not included. This sample has about 1,500,000 clones, with 96% found just once. Sequencing was performed on naive CD4+ T cells sorted from blood. All receptors derive from a young man in good health. CDR3s include the opening cysteine and the closing phenylalanine or tryptophan. The order of the fields is J gene, CDR3 length, clone size, D gene, V gene, CDR3 protein, CDR3 DNA. The D gene is left open where the match is weak. Clone size is not always given. Where it is, it says once, few, many or a class for expanded clones.

j_call: TRBJ2-7; cdr3_length: 14; clone_size: NA; d_call: TRBD1; v_call: TRBV9; cdr3_aa: CASSVGGRGYEQYF; cdr3_nt: TGTGCCAGCAGCGTAGGTGGCAGGGGGTACGAGCAGTACTTC
j_call: TRBJ2-2; cdr3_length: 16; clone_size: NA; d_call: TRBD2; v_call: TRBV5-1; cdr3_aa: CASSLSGTLNTGELFF; cdr3_nt: TGCGCCAGCAGCTTGAGCGGGACCCTGAACACCGGGGAGCTGTTTTTT
j_call: TRBJ2-5; cdr3_length: 14; clone_size: NA; d_call: TRBD1; v_call: TRBV11-3; cdr3_aa: CASSTGQGRETQYF; cdr3_nt: TGTGCCAGCAGCACTGGACAGGGCCGAGAGACCCAGTACTTC
j_call: TRBJ2-1; cdr3_length: 10; clone_size: NA; d_call: NA; v_call: TRBV20-1; cdr3_aa: CSARPDEQFF; cdr3_nt: TGCAGTGCTCGCCCCGATGAGCAGTTCTTC
j_call: TRBJ2-1; cdr3_length: 14; clone_size: NA; d_call: TRBD2; v_call: TRBV11-2; cdr3_aa: CASSLLAAINEQFF; cdr3_nt: TGTGCCAGCAGCTTACTAGCGGCTATCAATGAGCAGTTCTTC
j_call: TRBJ1-2; cdr3_length: 15; clone_size: NA; d_call: NA; v_call: TRBV7-9; cdr3_aa: CASSPIVFEDYGYTF; cdr3_nt: TGTGCCAGCAGCCCGATTGTTTTCGAGGACTATGGCTACACCTTC
j_call: TRBJ2-1; cdr3_length: 15; clone_size: NA; d_call: TRBD2; v_call: TRBV5-1; cdr3_aa: CASSLTSGSTIEQFF; cdr3_nt: TGCGCCAGCAGCTTAACTAGCGGGAGTACGATTGAGCAGTTCTTC
j_call: TRBJ2-5; cdr3_length: 14; clone_size: NA; d_call: NA; v_call: TRBV6-5; cdr3_aa: CASSEPLSRQTQYF; cdr3_nt: TGTGCCAGCAGTGAACCCCTTTCGAGGCAGACCCAGTACTTC
j_call: TRBJ2-1; cdr3_length: 12; clone_size: once; d_call: NA; v_call: TRBV7-2; cdr3_aa: CASSPPGYEQFF; cdr3_nt: TGTGCCAGCAGTCCACCAGGTTATGAGCAGTTCTTC
j_call: TRBJ1-2; cdr3_length: 15; clone_size: NA; d_call: TRBD1; v_call: TRBV28; cdr3_aa: CASRNREGGLRGYTF; cdr3_nt: TGTGCCAGCAGGAACCGGGAAGGGGGCTTGAGAGGCTACACCTTC
j_call: TRBJ2-1; cdr3_length: 16; clone_size: NA; d_call: TRBD2; v_call: TRBV18; cdr3_aa: CASSPNLAGGHNEQFF; cdr3_nt: TGTGCCAGCTCACCGAATCTAGCGGGAGGGCACAATGAGCAGTTCTTC
j_call: TRBJ1-4; cdr3_length: 18; clone_size: NA; d_call: TRBD1; v_call: TRBV18; cdr3_aa: CASSPLQAGGTTNEKLFF; cdr3_nt: TGTGCCAGCTCACCACTCCAGGCAGGGGGGACGACTAATGAAAAACTGTTTTTT
j_call: TRBJ2-3; cdr3_length: 17; clone_size: NA; d_call: TRBD2; v_call: TRBV19; cdr3_aa: CASSTQMGLGVADTQYF; cdr3_nt: TGTGCCAGTAGTACCCAAATGGGACTAGGAGTCGCAGATACGCAGTATTTT
j_call: TRBJ2-7; cdr3_length: 14; clone_size: NA; d_call: TRBD1; v_call: TRBV5-1; cdr3_aa: CASRTGTGTYEQYF; cdr3_nt: TGCGCCAGCAGAACCGGGACAGGGACCTACGAGCAGTACTTC
j_call: TRBJ1-1; cdr3_length: 12; clone_size: NA; d_call: NA; v_call: TRBV28; cdr3_aa: CASREENNKAFF; cdr3_nt: TGTGCCAGCAGGGAAGAAAACAACAAAGCTTTCTTT
j_call: TRBJ1-3; cdr3_length: 16; clone_size: NA; d_call: TRBD1; v_call: TRBV15; cdr3_aa: CATSRKPRGLGNTIYF; cdr3_nt: TGTGCCACCAGCAGAAAGCCAAGGGGGCTAGGAAACACCATATATTTT
j_call: TRBJ1-1; cdr3_length: 14; clone_size: NA; d_call: NA; v_call: TRBV6-5; cdr3_aa: CASSPKGPLRIAFF; cdr3_nt: TGTGCCAGCAGTCCTAAGGGGCCATTGAGGATAGCTTTCTTT
j_call: TRBJ2-1; cdr3_length: 14; clone_size: NA; d_call: NA; v_call: TRBV11-3; cdr3_aa: CASSLDHGYNEQFF; cdr3_nt: TGTGCCAGCAGCTTAGATCACGGATACAATGAGCAGTTCTTC
j_call: TRBJ2-7; cdr3_length: 15; clone_size: once; d_call: TRBD1; v_call: TRBV5-4; cdr3_aa: CASSLVSGQGFEQYF; cdr3_nt: TGTGCCAGCAGCTTGGTCTCGGGACAGGGGTTCGAGCAGTACTTC
j_call: TRBJ2-7; cdr3_length: 14; clone_size: NA; d_call: NA; v_call: TRBV6-5; cdr3_aa: CASSISTGVYEQYF; cdr3_nt: TGTGCCAGCAGTATCTCCACAGGTGTCTACGAGCAGTACTTC
j_call: TRBJ2-3; cdr3_length: 17; clone_size: NA; d_call: NA; v_call: TRBV5-4; cdr3_aa: CASSPEVHRATTDTQYF; cdr3_nt: TGTGCCAGCAGCCCCGAAGTTCACAGGGCAACCACAGATACGCAGTATTTT
j_call: TRBJ2-4; cdr3_length: 16; clone_size: NA; d_call: NA; v_call: TRBV18; cdr3_aa: CASSPLVAGTKNIQYF; cdr3_nt: TGTGCCAGCTCACCACTGGTGGCGGGTACCAAAAACATTCAGTACTTC
j_call: TRBJ2-1; cdr3_length: 14; clone_size: NA; d_call: NA; v_call: TRBV7-2; cdr3_aa: CASSLAPLTNEQFF; cdr3_nt: TGTGCCAGCAGCTTAGCGCCCCTCACAAATGAGCAGTTCTTC
j_call: TRBJ2-2; cdr3_length: 13; clone_size: NA; d_call: NA; v_call: TRBV9; cdr3_aa: CASSTSGPGELFF; cdr3_nt: TGTGCCAGCAGCACAAGCGGGCCCGGGGAGCTGTTTTTT
j_call: TRBJ2-7; cdr3_length: 15; clone_size: NA; d_call: TRBD1; v_call: TRBV4-3; cdr3_aa: CASSLDRVSSYEQYF; cdr3_nt: TGCGCCAGCAGCCTAGACAGGGTTTCCTCCTACGAGCAGTACTTC
j_call: TRBJ1-5; cdr3_length: 13; clone_size: NA; d_call: TRBD1; v_call: TRBV30; cdr3_aa: CAWGTGGYQPQHF; cdr3_nt: TGTGCCTGGGGGACAGGCGGCTATCAGCCCCAGCATTTT
j_call: TRBJ2-7; cdr3_length: 13; clone_size: NA; d_call: TRBD1; v_call: TRBV30; cdr3_aa: CAWSGDSSYEQYF; cdr3_nt: TGTGCCTGGAGTGGGGACAGTTCCTACGAGCAGTACTTC
j_call: TRBJ2-2; cdr3_length: 13; clone_size: NA; d_call: NA; v_call: TRBV9; cdr3_aa: CASSILNTGELFF; cdr3_nt: TGTGCCAGCAGCATTCTAAACACCGGGGAGCTGTTTTTT
j_call: TRBJ2-7; cdr3_length: 15; clone_size: NA; d_call: NA; v_call: TRBV2; cdr3_aa: CASSESRGVSYEQYF; cdr3_nt: TGTGCCAGCAGTGAATCCAGGGGGGTCTCCTACGAGCAGTACTTC
j_call: TRBJ2-2; cdr3_length: 13; clone_size: once; d_call: NA; v_call: TRBV11-3; cdr3_aa: CASRGDSTGELFF; cdr3_nt: TGTGCCAGCAGGGGGGACTCGACCGGGGAGCTGTTTTTT
j_call: TRBJ2-1; cdr3_length: 15; clone_size: once; d_call: TRBD1; v_call: TRBV28; cdr3_aa: CASSSGTGPGNEQFF; cdr3_nt: TGTGCCAGCAGTTCCGGGACAGGTCCTGGAAATGAGCAGTTCTTC
j_call: TRBJ2-7; cdr3_length: 15; clone_size: once; d_call: NA; v_call: TRBV4-2; cdr3_aa: CASSQDLRGPYEQYF; cdr3_nt: TGTGCCAGCAGCCAAGACCTGCGGGGTCCCTACGAGCAGTACTTC